In its sample, the clone carrying this T cell receptor (beta chain) was seen a few times. Antigen: not known. The data stem from a study of naive and memory T cell subsets. The study's findings and limits: Possibly reflecting memory cells re-expressing CD45RA, a few larger clonotypes occurred in naive repertoires, especially CD8.

V dropped 2 bases and J dropped 7; count of bases not matched to a gene: 2. Germline V lookup: CDR1 SGHAT, CDR2 FQNNGV. The CDR3 length is 15 residues. The beta constant-region primer was an equimolar mix of two oligonucleotides covering TRBC1 and TRBC2. The ligated cDNA underwent four PCR rounds using SP2 and nested alpha and beta constant-region primers. One entry per CDR3 protein, called by TCRdb with MiXCR from the UMI-ligation and nested PCR reads. The sample lists about 150,000 distinct CDR3 sequences; approximately 22% were seen once. The rearrangement uses TRBV11-2 and TRBJ2-1; 13 nucleotides align to TRBD2. The sequence was obtained from a human donor in good health. The sequenced material came from naive CD4+ T cells from blood. The CDR3 DNA sequence: TGTGCCAGCAGCTTAACTAGCGGGAGGGCAAATGAGCAGTTCTTC. This sequence encodes CASSLTSGRANEQFF.